This T cell receptor beta chain derives from a study of T cells in Graves' hyperthyroidism and ophthalmopathy. Study findings and constraints: By a 13 V-J model, ophthalmopathy was set apart from stable hyperthyroidism.

Using RNA transcripts as the source, TCR beta CDR3 regions were amplified. HTBI primers were the set used in a first-round RT-PCR of the TCR CDR3. Each CDR3 protein gets one entry after TCRdb re-called the multiplex PCR reads with MiXCR. This table holds about 200,000 distinct CDR3 sequences, approximately 16% found once. This clonotype was recorded at least ten times. Its matching antigen is unknown. Specimen: blood. This clonotype originated in a woman aged 50 to 65 with Graves' hyperthyroidism.

The CDR3 DNA reads TGTGCCAGCAGTCTACAGGGTCCAAGCTCCTACGAGCAGTACTTC. Residues: CASSLQGPSSYEQYF. The chain links TRBV12-3 or TRBV12-4 to TRBJ2-7; a possible D gene is TRBD1 (6 bases). CDR3 length: 15 residues. Trimming cost V 5 bases and J 0 bases, with 14 bases left between them.